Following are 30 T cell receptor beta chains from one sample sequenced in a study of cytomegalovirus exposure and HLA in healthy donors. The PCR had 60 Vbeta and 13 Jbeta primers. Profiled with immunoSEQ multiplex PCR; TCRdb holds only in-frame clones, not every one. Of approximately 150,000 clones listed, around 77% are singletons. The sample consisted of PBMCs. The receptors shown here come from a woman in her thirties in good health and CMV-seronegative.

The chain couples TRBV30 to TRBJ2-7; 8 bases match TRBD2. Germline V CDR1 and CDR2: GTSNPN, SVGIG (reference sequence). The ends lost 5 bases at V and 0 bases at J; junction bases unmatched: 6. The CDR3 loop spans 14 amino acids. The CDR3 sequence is CAWGSGGTSYEQYF. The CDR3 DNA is TGTGCCTGGGGGAGCGGGGGTACCTCCTACGAGCAGTACTTC.

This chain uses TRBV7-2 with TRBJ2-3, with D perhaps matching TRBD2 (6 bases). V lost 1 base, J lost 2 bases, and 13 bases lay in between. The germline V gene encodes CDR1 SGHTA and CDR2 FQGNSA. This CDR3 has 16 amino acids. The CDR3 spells CASSLVLRDSTDTQYF. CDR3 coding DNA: TGTGCCAGCAGCTTAGTGCTCCGGGACTCCACAGATACGCAGTATTTT.

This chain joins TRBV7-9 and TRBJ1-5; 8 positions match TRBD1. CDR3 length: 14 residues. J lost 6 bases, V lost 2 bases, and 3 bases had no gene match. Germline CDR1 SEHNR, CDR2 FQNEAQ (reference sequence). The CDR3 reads CASSLPGGFQPQHF. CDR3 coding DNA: TGTGCCAGCAGCTTACCAGGGGGCTTTCAGCCCCAGCATTTT.

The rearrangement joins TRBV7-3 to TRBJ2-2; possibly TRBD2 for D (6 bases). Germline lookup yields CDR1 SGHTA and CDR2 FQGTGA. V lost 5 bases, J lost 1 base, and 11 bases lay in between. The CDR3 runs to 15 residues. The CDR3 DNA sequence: TGTGCCAGCAGCCGGGACTCTGGGAACACCGGGGAGCTGTTTTTT. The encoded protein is CASSRDSGNTGELFF.

The CDR3 spells CASSEGQGSYNEQFF. In nucleotides, the CDR3 is TGTGCCAGCAGTGAAGGACAGGGCTCCTACAATGAGCAGTTCTTC. V is TRBV6-1 and J is TRBJ2-1; 7 bases align to TRBD1. The length of the CDR3 is 15 residues. CDR1 is MNHNS, CDR2 SASEGT, per germline. J lost 0 bases, V lost 1 base, and 0 bases had no gene match.

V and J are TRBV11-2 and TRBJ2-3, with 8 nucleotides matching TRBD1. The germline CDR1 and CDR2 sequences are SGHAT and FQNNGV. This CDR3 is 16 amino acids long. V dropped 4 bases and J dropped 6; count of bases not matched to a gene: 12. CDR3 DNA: TGTGCCAGCAGCTGGAGTCCAGACAGGGGTGATGATACGCAGTATTTT. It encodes CASSWSPDRGDDTQYF.

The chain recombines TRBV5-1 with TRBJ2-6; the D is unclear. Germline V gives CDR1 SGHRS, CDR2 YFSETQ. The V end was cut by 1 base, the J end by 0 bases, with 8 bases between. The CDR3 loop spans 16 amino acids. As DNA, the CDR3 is TGCGCCAGCAGCTTGTATCCCGGCTCTGGGGCCAACGTCCTGACTTTC. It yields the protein CASSLYPGSGANVLTF.

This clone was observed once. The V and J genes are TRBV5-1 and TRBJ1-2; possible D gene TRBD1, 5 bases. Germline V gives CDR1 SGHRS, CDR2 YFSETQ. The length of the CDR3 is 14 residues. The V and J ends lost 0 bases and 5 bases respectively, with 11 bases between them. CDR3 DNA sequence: TGCGCCAGCAGCTTGGTTTCTCCAGGGTATGGCTACACCTTC. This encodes CASSLVSPGYGYTF.

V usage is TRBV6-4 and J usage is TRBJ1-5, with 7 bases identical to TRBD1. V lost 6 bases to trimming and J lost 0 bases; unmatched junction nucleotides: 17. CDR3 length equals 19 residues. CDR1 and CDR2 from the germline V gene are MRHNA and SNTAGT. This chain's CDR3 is CASRKRQGGPPYSNQPQHF. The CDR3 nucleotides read TGTGCCAGCAGGAAAAGACAGGGCGGGCCACCCTATAGCAATCAGCCCCAGCATTTT.

CDR3 region: CASSPLEETQYF. CDR3 sequence (DNA): TGTGCCAGCTCACCCCTTGAGGAGACCCAGTACTTC. V gene TRBV18 combines with J gene TRBJ2-5; no reliable D call. There are 12 residues in the CDR3. V lost 3 bases and J 5 bases, leaving 7 bases between the germline ends. Germline V lookup: CDR1 KGHSH, CDR2 LQKENI. Looking up the rest from reference TRBV18 and TRBJ2-5 gives the full variable domain: NAGVMQNPRHLVRRRGQEARLRCSPMKGHSHVYWYRQLPEEGLKFMVYLQKENIIDESGMPKERFSAEFPKEGPSILRIQQVVRGDSAAYFCASSPLEETQYFGPGTRLLVL.

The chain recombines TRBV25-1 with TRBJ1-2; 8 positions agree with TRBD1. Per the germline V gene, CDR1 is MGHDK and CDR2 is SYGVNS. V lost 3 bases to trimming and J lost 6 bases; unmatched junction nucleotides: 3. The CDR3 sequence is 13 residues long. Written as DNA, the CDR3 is TGTGCCAGCAGTGATGACAGGGGTAATGGCTACACCTTC. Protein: CASSDDRGNGYTF.

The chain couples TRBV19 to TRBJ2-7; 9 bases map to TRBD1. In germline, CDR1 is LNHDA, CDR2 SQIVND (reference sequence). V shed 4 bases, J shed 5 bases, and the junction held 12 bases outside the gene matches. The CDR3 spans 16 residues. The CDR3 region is CASSTATDRGRDEQYF. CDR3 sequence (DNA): TGTGCCAGTAGTACGGCCACGGACAGGGGTCGCGACGAGCAGTACTTC.

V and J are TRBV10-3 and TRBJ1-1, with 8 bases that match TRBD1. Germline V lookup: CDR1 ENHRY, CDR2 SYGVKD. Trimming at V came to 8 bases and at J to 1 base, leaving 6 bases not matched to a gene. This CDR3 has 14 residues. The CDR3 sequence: CAIRPGQGNTEAFF. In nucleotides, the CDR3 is TGTGCCATCCGCCCCGGACAGGGGAACACTGAAGCTTTCTTT.

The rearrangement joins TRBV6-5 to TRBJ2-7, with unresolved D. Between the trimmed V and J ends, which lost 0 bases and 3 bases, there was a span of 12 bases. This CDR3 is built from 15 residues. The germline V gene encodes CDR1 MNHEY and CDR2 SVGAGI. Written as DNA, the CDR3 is TGTGCCAGCAGTTACTCCCACAGTACGAACTACGAGCAGTACTTC. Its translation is CASSYSHSTNYEQYF.

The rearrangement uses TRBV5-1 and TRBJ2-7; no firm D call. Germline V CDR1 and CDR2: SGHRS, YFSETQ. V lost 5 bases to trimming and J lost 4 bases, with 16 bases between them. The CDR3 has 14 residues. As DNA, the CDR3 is TGCGCCAGCAGTTTCGAGGCCCTCGGTTACGAGCAGTACTTC. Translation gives CASSFEALGYEQYF. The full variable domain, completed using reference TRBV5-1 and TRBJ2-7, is KAGVTQTPRYLIKTRGQQVTLSCSPISGHRSVSWYQQTPGQGLQFLFEYFSETQRNKGNFPGRFSGRQFSNSRSEMNVSTLELGDSALYLCASSFEALGYEQYFGPGTRLTVT.

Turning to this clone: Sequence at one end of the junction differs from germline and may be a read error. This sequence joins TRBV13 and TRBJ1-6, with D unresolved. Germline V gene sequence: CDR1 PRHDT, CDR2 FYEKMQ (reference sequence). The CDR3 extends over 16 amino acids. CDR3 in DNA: TGTGCCAGCAGCCTAGGATTGGGCGGGTATAATTCACCCCTCCACTTT. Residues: CASSLGLGGYNSPLHF. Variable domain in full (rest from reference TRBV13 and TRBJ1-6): AAGVIQSPRHLIKEKRETATLKCYPIPRHDTVYWYQQGPGQDPQFLISFYEKMQSDKGSIPDRFSAQQFSDYHSELNMSSLELGDSALYFCASSLGLGGYNSPLHFGNGTRLTVT.

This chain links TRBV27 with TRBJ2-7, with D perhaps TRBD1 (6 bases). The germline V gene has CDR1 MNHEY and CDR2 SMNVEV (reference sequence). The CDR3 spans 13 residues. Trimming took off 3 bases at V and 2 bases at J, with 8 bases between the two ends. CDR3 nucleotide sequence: TGTGCCAGCAGTTTTGAGGGGGCCTACGAGCAGTACTTC. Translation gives CASSFEGAYEQYF.

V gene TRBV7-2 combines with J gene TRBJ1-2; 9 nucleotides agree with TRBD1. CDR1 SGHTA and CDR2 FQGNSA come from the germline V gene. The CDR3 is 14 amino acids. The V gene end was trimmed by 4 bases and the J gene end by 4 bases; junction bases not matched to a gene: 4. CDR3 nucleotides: TGTGCCAGCAGCTGGACAGGGGAATTCTATGGCTACACCTTC. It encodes CASSWTGEFYGYTF.

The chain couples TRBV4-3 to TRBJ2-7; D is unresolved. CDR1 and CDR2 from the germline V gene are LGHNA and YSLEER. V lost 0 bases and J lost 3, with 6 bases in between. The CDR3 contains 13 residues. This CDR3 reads CASSQDQNYEQYF. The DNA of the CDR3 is TGCGCCAGCAGCCAAGACCAGAACTACGAGCAGTACTTC.

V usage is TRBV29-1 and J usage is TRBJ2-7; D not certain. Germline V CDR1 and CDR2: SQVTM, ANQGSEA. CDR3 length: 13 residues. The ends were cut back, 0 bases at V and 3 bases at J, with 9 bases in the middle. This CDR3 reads CSVEDDPGYEQYF. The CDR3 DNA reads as TGCAGCGTTGAAGATGATCCCGGCTACGAGCAGTACTTC.

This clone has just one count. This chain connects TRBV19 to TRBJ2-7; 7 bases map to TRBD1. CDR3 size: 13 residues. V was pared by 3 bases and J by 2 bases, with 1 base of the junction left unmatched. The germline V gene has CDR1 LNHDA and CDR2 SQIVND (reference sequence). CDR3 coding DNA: TGTGCCAGTAGTATCCAGGGGGCCTACGAGCAGTACTTC. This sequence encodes CASSIQGAYEQYF. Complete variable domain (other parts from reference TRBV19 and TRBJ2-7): DGGITQSPKYLFRKEGQNVTLSCEQNLNHDAMYWYRQDPGQGLRLIYYSQIVNDFQKGDIAEGYSVSREKKESFPLTVTSAQKNPTAFYLCASSIQGAYEQYFGPGTRLTVT.

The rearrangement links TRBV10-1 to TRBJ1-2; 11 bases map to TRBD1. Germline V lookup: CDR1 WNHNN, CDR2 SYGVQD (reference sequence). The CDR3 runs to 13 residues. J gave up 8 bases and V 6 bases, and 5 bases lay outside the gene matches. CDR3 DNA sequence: TGCGCCAGCAGCGGGACAGGGGGGACCGGCTACACCTTC. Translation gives CASSGTGGTGYTF.

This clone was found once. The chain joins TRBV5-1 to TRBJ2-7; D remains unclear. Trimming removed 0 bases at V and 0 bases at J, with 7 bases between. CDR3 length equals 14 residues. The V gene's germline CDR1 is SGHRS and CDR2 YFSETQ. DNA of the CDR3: TGCGCCAGCAGCTTGGACCCGGGCTCCTACGAGCAGTACTTC. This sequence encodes CASSLDPGSYEQYF.

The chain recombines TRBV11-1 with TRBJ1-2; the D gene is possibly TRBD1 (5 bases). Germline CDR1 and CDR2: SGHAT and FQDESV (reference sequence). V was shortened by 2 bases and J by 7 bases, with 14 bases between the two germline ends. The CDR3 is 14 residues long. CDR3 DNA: TGTGCCAGCAGCTTATTGGGGGGAACGTTTGGCTACACCTTC. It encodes CASSLLGGTFGYTF.

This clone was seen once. CDR3 loop: CASTTTENQPQHF. The CDR3 DNA follows: TGTGCCAGCACCACGACAGAGAACCAGCCCCAGCATTTT. The chain is built from TRBV2 and TRBJ1-5; perhaps TRBD1 as D (5 bases). Germline V gene lookup returns CDR1 SNHLY and CDR2 FYNNEI. Trimming took 7 bases from V and 7 from J, leaving 14 bases between them. The CDR3 contains 13 residues.

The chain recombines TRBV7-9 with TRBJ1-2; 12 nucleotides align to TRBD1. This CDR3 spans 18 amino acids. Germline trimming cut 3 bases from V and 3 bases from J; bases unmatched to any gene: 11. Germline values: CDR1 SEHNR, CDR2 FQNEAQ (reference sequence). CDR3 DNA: TGTGCCAGCAGCTTTGAGGGAGGGACAGGGGGCTCTTACTATGGCTACACCTTC. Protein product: CASSFEGGTGGSYYGYTF. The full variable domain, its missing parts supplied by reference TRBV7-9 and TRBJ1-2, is DTGVSQNPRHKITKRGQNVTFRCDPISEHNRLYWYRQTLGQGPEFLTYFQNEAQLEKSRLLSDRFSAERPKGSFSTLEIQRTEQGDSAMYLCASSFEGGTGGSYYGYTFGSGTRLTVV.

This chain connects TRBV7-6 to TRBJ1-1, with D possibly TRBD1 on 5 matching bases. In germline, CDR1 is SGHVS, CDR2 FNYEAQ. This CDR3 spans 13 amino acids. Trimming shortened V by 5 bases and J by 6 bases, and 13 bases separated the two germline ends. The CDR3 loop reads CASSGRVEAEAFF. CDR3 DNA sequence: TGTGCCAGCAGCGGCAGGGTGGAAGCTGAAGCTTTCTTT.

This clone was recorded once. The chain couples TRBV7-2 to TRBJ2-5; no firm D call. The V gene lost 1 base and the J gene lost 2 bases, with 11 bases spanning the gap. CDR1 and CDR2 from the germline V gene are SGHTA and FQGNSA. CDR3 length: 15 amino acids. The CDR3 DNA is TGTGCCAGCAGCTTAGTCCACAGCTATCAAGAGACCCAGTACTTC. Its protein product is CASSLVHSYQETQYF.

CDR3 nucleotides: TGTGCCAGCAATAAGCCTAGCGGCTCCTACAATGAGCAGTTCTTC. Translation: CASNKPSGSYNEQFF. V gene TRBV7-2 combines with J gene TRBJ2-1; TRBD2 matches at 7 bases. Trimming cost V 7 bases and J 0 bases; bases outside gene matches: 6. This CDR3 is 15 amino acids long. Looked up from germline, CDR1 is SGHTA and CDR2 is FQGNSA.

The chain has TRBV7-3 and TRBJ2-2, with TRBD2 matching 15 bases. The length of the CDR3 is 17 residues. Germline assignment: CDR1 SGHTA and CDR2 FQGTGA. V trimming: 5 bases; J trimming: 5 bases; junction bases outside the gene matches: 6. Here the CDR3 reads CASSPWTSGGGTGELFF. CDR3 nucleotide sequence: TGTGCCAGCAGCCCGTGGACTAGCGGGGGGGGGACCGGGGAGCTGTTTTTT.